Presented here are 30 T cell receptor beta chains from one specimen sequenced in a study of control samples from healthy donors and cancer patients (dated by TCRdb to 2020 to 2022). The library was prepared using the immunoSEQ multiplex PCR assay. Drawn from immuneACCESS, this table holds only the in-frame rearrangements with V and J called that TCRdb kept. Clones are partly lost; checked studies trace under half to an unresolved V gene and leave the rest unexplained. This sample comprises around 70,000 clones, about 87% of them detected only once. Under 3% of the sample is taken by the ten largest. Material for sequencing was PBMCs. The receptors come from a woman in her forties or fifties with head and neck cancer.

V is TRBV5-1 and J is TRBJ1-3; D is undetermined. V lost 0 bases and J 0 bases, leaving 16 bases between the germline ends. The CDR3 extends over 18 amino acids. Looked up from germline, CDR1 is SGHRS and CDR2 is YFSETQ. The chain's CDR3 is CASSLGPVGTYSGNTIYF. The CDR3 DNA is TGCGCCAGCAGCTTGGGGCCGGTTGGCACCTACTCTGGAAACACCATATATTTT.

CDR3 sequence reads: CAISELGGGNQPQHF. The CDR3 DNA is TGTGCCATCAGTGAGCTAGGTGGGGGAAATCAGCCCCAGCATTTT. The chain joins TRBV10-3 to TRBJ1-5; tentatively, D is TRBD1 (5 bases). V shed 2 bases and J shed 4 bases, with 12 bases lying between them. The CDR3 extends over 15 amino acids. Germline lookup yields CDR1 ENHRY and CDR2 SYGVKD.

This clone turned up a few times. The V call is TRBV28, the J call TRBJ1-3; no definite D call. Trimming took 5 bases from V and 4 from J, leaving 9 bases between them. The CDR3 length is 13 residues. CDR1 is MDHEN and CDR2 is SYDVKM in the germline V gene. The CDR3 DNA reads as TGTGCCAGCAGTCCGACCAGGGGAAACACCATATATTTT. Protein product: CASSPTRGNTIYF.

The V and J genes are TRBV7-2 and TRBJ1-6; D is possibly TRBD1 (6 bases). V lost 1 base to trimming and J lost 11 bases, with 24 bases between them. The germline V gene has CDR1 SGHTA and CDR2 FQGNSA. The CDR3 loop spans 18 amino acids. As DNA, the CDR3 is TGTGCCAGCAGCTTAGGCGTAGGGGGGACCCTCGTCCTAGCACCCCTCCACTTT. Translating it yields CASSLGVGGTLVLAPLHF.

The chain has TRBV6-4 and TRBJ1-5; TRBD1 aligns across 10 bases. V was clipped by 6 bases and J by 0 bases; unmatched bases: 5. Per the germline V gene, CDR1 is MRHNA and CDR2 is SNTAGT. The CDR3 is made up of 16 amino acids. CDR3 sequence: CASRDRGRDSNQPQHF. In nucleotides, the CDR3 is TGTGCCAGCAGAGACAGGGGGCGCGATAGCAATCAGCCCCAGCATTTT.

This sequence joins TRBV18 and TRBJ1-1; D is unclear. The CDR3 length is 15 residues. Germline lookup yields CDR1 KGHSH and CDR2 LQKENI. Trimming took 0 bases from V and 3 from J, leaving 11 bases between them. The CDR3 region is CASSPPRSGDTEAFF. CDR3 bases: TGTGCCAGCTCACCACCGAGAAGCGGTGACACTGAAGCTTTCTTT.

J is TRBJ1-2 and V is TRBV4-1; 9 nucleotides match TRBD1. The CDR3 covers 19 residues. Germline values: CDR1 MGHRA, CDR2 YSYEKL. V lost 1 base and J lost 3; bases outside the gene matches: 15. The chain's CDR3 is CASSQAPPNRDRAYYGYTF. The CDR3 DNA sequence: TGCGCCAGCAGCCAAGCCCCCCCGAACCGGGACAGGGCCTACTATGGCTACACCTTC.

The rearrangement joins TRBV5-1 to TRBJ1-6; D not certain. With 0 bases removed from V and 8 bases from J, the gap between germline ends came to 12 bases. The CDR3 consists of 15 residues. Germline lookup yields CDR1 SGHRS and CDR2 YFSETQ. CDR3 bases: TGCGCCAGCAGCTTGGTAGGCGATGGAGATTCACCCCTCCACTTT. Encoded protein: CASSLVGDGDSPLHF.

V gene TRBV5-6 combines with J gene TRBJ2-5; 9 bases are a match to TRBD1. Germline assignment: CDR1 SGHDT and CDR2 YYEEEE. The CDR3 has 13 amino acids. The trim removed 5 bases at V and 5 bases at J, leaving 4 bases unmatched. CDR3 region: CASRRDREETQYF. In nucleotides, the CDR3 is TGTGCCAGCAGAAGGGACAGGGAGGAGACCCAGTACTTC. The variable domain in full, completed from reference TRBV5-6 and TRBJ2-5, reads DAGVTQSPTHLIKTRGQQVTLRCSPKSGHDTVSWYQQALGQGPQFIFQYYEEEERQRGNFPDRFSGHQFPNYSSELNVNALLLGDSALYLCASRRDREETQYFGPGTRLLVL.

J is TRBJ2-1 and V is TRBV5-4; 12 nucleotides line up with TRBD1. Trimming cost V 3 bases and J 1 base; bases outside gene matches: 5. This CDR3 has 17 residues. CDR1 SGHNT and CDR2 YYREEE come from the germline V gene (reference sequence). CDR3 protein: CASSSGQGARSYNEQFF. The CDR3 nucleotides are TGTGCCAGCAGCTCGGGACAGGGGGCGCGGTCCTACAATGAGCAGTTCTTC.

The chain combines TRBV2 with TRBJ2-5; 12 nucleotides agree with TRBD2. Trimming removed 1 base from V and 1 base from J; junction bases left unmatched: 4. The CDR3 consists of 17 residues. In germline, CDR1 is SNHLY, CDR2 FYNNEI. The CDR3 spells CASSEGQLAGGQETQYF. The CDR3 nucleotides are TGTGCCAGCAGTGAAGGTCAACTAGCGGGGGGCCAAGAGACCCAGTACTTC.

The chain links TRBV19 to TRBJ2-3, with D tentatively TRBD1 (5 bases). This CDR3 contains 14 residues. Germline CDR1 LNHDA, CDR2 SQIVND (reference sequence). The germline V and J ends were trimmed by 5 bases and 4 bases, with 13 bases remaining between them. The CDR3 spells CASSPVTVADTQYF. The DNA of the CDR3 is TGTGCCAGTAGTCCCGTGACAGTCGCAGATACGCAGTATTTT.

The J gene is TRBJ2-1, the V gene TRBV11-2; 12 nucleotides line up with TRBD2. Per the germline V gene, CDR1 is SGHAT and CDR2 is FQNNGV. This CDR3 comprises 20 residues. V lost 0 bases, J lost 2 bases, and 11 bases stayed unmatched. The CDR3 sequence is CASSLDRPNLAGGTYNEQFF. DNA for the CDR3: TGTGCCAGCAGCTTAGATAGACCAAATCTAGCGGGGGGGACCTACAATGAGCAGTTCTTC.

The CDR3 DNA reads as TGTGCCAGCAGCGTAGGGGGCGCCGGGAATCAGCCCCAGCATTTT. Its translation is CASSVGGAGNQPQHF. The chain recombines TRBV9 with TRBJ1-5, with D possibly matching TRBD1 (5 bases). The CDR3 has 15 residues. The V and J ends lost 0 bases and 4 bases respectively, with 11 bases between them. Per germline, CDR1 SGDLS and CDR2 YYNGEE. The whole variable domain, filled in from reference TRBV9 and TRBJ1-5, reads DSGVTQTPKHLITATGQRVTLRCSPRSGDLSVYWYQQSLDQGLQFLIQYYNGEERAKGNILERFSAQQFPDLHSELNLSSLELGDSALYFCASSVGGAGNQPQHFGDGTRLSIL.

This chain connects TRBV7-2 to TRBJ2-3; D unresolved. The CDR3 is made up of 12 amino acids. Trimming removed 5 bases from V and 6 bases from J, with 9 bases in between. Germline V gives CDR1 SGHTA, CDR2 FQGNSA. The CDR3 DNA reads TGTGCCAGCAGCCAAGTTACGGATACGCAGTATTTT. Translation: CASSQVTDTQYF. Full variable domain (remainder filled in from reference TRBV7-2 and TRBJ2-3): GAGVSQSPSNKVTEKGKDVELRCDPISGHTALYWYRQSLGQGLEFLIYFQGNSAPDKSGLPSDRFSAERTGGSVSTLTIQRTQQEDSAVYLCASSQVTDTQYFGPGTRLTVL.

This clone was detected only once. This chain links TRBV14 with TRBJ2-1; D ambiguous. With 4 bases removed from V and 0 bases from J, the gap between germline ends came to 10 bases. Germline V gene sequence: CDR1 SGHDN, CDR2 FVKESK. The CDR3 sequence is 15 residues long. The CDR3 nucleotides read TGTGCCAGCAGCCCCCAGGCAAACTCCTACAATGAGCAGTTCTTC. Its protein product is CASSPQANSYNEQFF.

The V and J genes are TRBV29-1 and TRBJ1-2, with D hard to call. The CDR3 totals 13 residues. V dropped 4 bases and J dropped 0 bases, with 9 bases sitting between them. The germline V gene encodes CDR1 SQVTM and CDR2 ANQGSEA. The CDR3 DNA sequence: TGCAGCGTTGTAGCCATTTCTAACTATGGCTACACCTTC. Amino acids: CSVVAISNYGYTF. The variable domain in full, completed from reference TRBV29-1 and TRBJ1-2, reads SAVISQKPSRDICQRGTSLTIQCQVDSQVTMMFWYRQQPGQSLTLIATANQGSEATYESGFVIDKFPISRPNLTFSTLTVSNMSPEDSSIYLCSVVAISNYGYTFGSGTRLTVV.

This chain links TRBV5-5 with TRBJ1-6; unclear D gene. The germline CDR1 and CDR2 sequences are SGHKS and YYEKEE (reference sequence). This CDR3 is 16 amino acids long. Trimming stripped 2 bases from V and 9 bases from J, with 18 bases between. CDR3 residues: CASSFSPRTDASPLHF. Here the CDR3 DNA reads TGTGCCAGCAGCTTTTCACCTAGGACGGATGCTTCACCCCTCCACTTT.

The V call is TRBV29-1, the J call TRBJ1-1, with D possibly matching TRBD1 (5 bases). This CDR3 comprises 14 residues. Trimming took 7 bases from V and 0 from J, leaving 15 bases between them. Germline V gene lookup returns CDR1 SQVTM and CDR2 ANQGSEA. The CDR3 DNA sequence: TGCAGCGCCACGCAGGGAGGCCTGAACACTGAAGCTTTCTTT. Translating gives CSATQGGLNTEAFF.

The V and J genes are TRBV19 and TRBJ1-1; 10 nucleotides align to TRBD1. Germline assignment: CDR1 LNHDA and CDR2 SQIVND (reference sequence). The CDR3 covers 16 residues. The J segment lost 1 base and the V segment lost 4 bases, leaving 6 bases of the junction unmatched. The CDR3 region is CASSTRTGGRNTEAFF. The CDR3 DNA is TGTGCCAGTAGTACTCGGACAGGGGGACGGAACACTGAAGCTTTCTTT.

Concerning this clone: The same CDR3 is also encoded by other DNA sequences in this sample. V gene TRBV5-1 combines with J gene TRBJ2-7, with TRBD1 matching 9 bases. CDR1 is SGHRS, CDR2 YFSETQ, per germline. This CDR3 has 14 residues. V was clipped by 0 bases and J by 3 bases; unmatched bases: 1. CDR3: CASSLGGQGYEQYF. The CDR3 DNA reads as TGCGCCAGCAGCTTGGGGGGACAGGGCTACGAGCAGTACTTC.

The chain carries TRBV6-5 and TRBJ2-1; no firm D call. The germline V gene encodes CDR1 MNHEY and CDR2 SVGAGI. The V and J ends lost 7 bases and 10 bases respectively, with 17 bases between them. The CDR3 length is 13 residues. CDR3 coding DNA: TGTGCCAGCACCCCCACCTGGGCAATGGAGCAGTTCTTC. Translating it yields CASTPTWAMEQFF.

V gene TRBV7-8 combines with J gene TRBJ2-5; 9 bases line up with TRBD2. The CDR3 runs to 14 residues. With 5 bases clipped from V and 4 bases from J, the junction kept 5 bases outside the gene matches. The germline CDR1 and CDR2 sequences are SGHVS and FQNEAQ. The chain's CDR3 is CASSTGTSTETQYF. In DNA form, the CDR3 reads TGTGCCAGCAGCACCGGGACTAGCACAGAGACCCAGTACTTC.

This clone showed up many times. The chain carries TRBV28 and TRBJ2-7; 8 nucleotides line up with TRBD2. Germline loops: CDR1 MDHEN, CDR2 SYDVKM. The CDR3 loop spans 15 amino acids. With V trimmed by 5 bases and J by 5 bases, 11 bases remained unmatched. Written as DNA, the CDR3 is TGTGCCAGCAGTCCCGGAAAGCGGGGGAAGAACGAGCAGTACTTC. This encodes CASSPGKRGKNEQYF.

V gene TRBV5-4 combines with J gene TRBJ1-3; a possible D gene is TRBD1 (6 bases). Between the trimmed V and J ends, which lost 5 bases and 7 bases, there was a span of 16 bases. Germline V gene data show CDR1 as SGHNT and CDR2 as YYREEE (reference sequence). The CDR3 length is 14 residues. CDR3 in amino acids: CASSLDRLANTIYF. CDR3 coding DNA: TGTGCCAGCAGTCTTGACAGGCTTGCCAACACCATATATTTT.

The chain is built from TRBV15 and TRBJ2-7; 10 bases map to TRBD1. This CDR3 has 15 amino acids. CDR1 LNHNV and CDR2 YYDKDF come from the germline V gene (reference sequence). The V gene end was trimmed by 1 base and the J gene end by 5 bases; junction bases not matched to a gene: 5. This CDR3 is CATSRVDRGRDEQYF. In DNA, the CDR3 is TGTGCCACCAGCAGAGTGGACAGGGGGAGGGACGAGCAGTACTTC.

The V and J genes are TRBV28 and TRBJ1-5, with D possibly being TRBD1 (5 bases). The ends were cut back, 6 bases at V and 6 bases at J, with 15 bases in the middle. The CDR3 consists of 14 residues. In germline, CDR1 is MDHEN, CDR2 SYDVKM. The CDR3 region has the DNA TGTGCCAGCAGCGTGGGGGGGGTGGTTCAGCCCCAGCATTTT. Its protein is CASSVGGVVQPQHF.

The CDR3 reads CASSLLGGSYEQYF. CDR3 coding DNA: TGTGCCAGCAGCTTACTCGGGGGATCCTACGAGCAGTACTTC. The chain recombines TRBV7-3 with TRBJ2-7; TRBD2 is a possible D gene (6 bases). Germline V gives CDR1 SGHTA, CDR2 FQGTGA. The CDR3 runs to 14 residues. V lost 2 bases and J 1 base, leaving 9 bases between the germline ends.

DNA of the CDR3: TGTGCCAGCAGCTACAATCCGGGACCCACCTACGGGAACACCGGGGAGCTGTTTTTT. Its translation: CASSYNPGPTYGNTGELFF. The rearrangement links TRBV9 to TRBJ2-2, with D perhaps matching TRBD1 or TRBD2 (5 bases each). Trimming left V 4 bases short and J 1 base short, with 23 bases between. The germline V gene encodes CDR1 SGDLS and CDR2 YYNGEE. The CDR3 consists of 19 residues.

V and J are TRBV18 and TRBJ2-7, with 7 bases identical to TRBD2. This CDR3 has 15 residues. V trimming: 3 bases; J trimming: 6 bases; junction bases outside the gene matches: 11. Germline V CDR1 and CDR2: KGHSH, LQKENI. CDR3 sequence reads: CASSPSGGGTREQYF. CDR3 DNA sequence: TGTGCCAGCTCACCCAGTGGGGGGGGGACTCGCGAGCAGTACTTC.